What follows is one TCR beta chain and its context. The data are from a study of T cell changes during pregnancy in multiple sclerosis. This CDR3 spans 12 amino acids. The V and J ends lost 6 bases and 3 bases respectively, with 8 bases between them. Germline loops: CDR1 SGHTA, CDR2 FQGNSA. Here immunoSEQ multiplex PCR was the method, and the copy in TCRdb shows in-frame clones only, minus some. The table has 35,000 to 50,000 clones, 80% to 90% seen once. This material consisted of CD4+ T cells from peripheral blood mononuclear cells, taken after pregnancy. This clonotype originated in a female donor with multiple sclerosis, enrolled in a pregnancy study. The rearrangement links TRBV7-2 to TRBJ1-2; D gene unclear. The DNA for the CDR3 is TGTGCCAGCAGTATACAAGACTATGGCTACACCTTC. Protein: CASSIQDYGYTF.